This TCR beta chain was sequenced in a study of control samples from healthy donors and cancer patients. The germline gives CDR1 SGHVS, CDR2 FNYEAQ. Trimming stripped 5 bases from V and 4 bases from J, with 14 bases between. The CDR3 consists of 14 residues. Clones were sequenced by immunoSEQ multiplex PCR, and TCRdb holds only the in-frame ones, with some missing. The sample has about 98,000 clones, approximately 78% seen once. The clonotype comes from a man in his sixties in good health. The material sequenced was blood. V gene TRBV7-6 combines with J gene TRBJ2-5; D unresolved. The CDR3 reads CASSRLHPSETQYF. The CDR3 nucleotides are TGTGCCAGCAGCAGATTACACCCCTCAGAGACCCAGTACTTC.